The clone carrying this TCR beta chain has just a few counts. Antigen: not known. This entry comes from a study of CD8 T cells in ankylosing spondylitis. The study's findings and limits: Characteristic, it appeared, of ankylosing spondylitis blood was a TCR beta motif of fewer than 10 highly homologous variants.

TCRdb ran MiXCR on the 5' RACE reads and lists one entry per CDR3 protein. Here the sample spans 700,000 or so distinct CDR3 sequences, 15% to 20% being singletons. Unmatched junction bases numbered 8, after V lost 3 bases and J lost 0 bases. The CDR3 is made up of 16 amino acids. The germline V gene encodes CDR1 MDHEN and CDR2 SYDVKM. This chain connects TRBV28 to TRBJ2-7; TRBD2 matches at 7 bases. The TCR was taken from a male donor with ankylosing spondylitis. The source material was blood, either unsorted or a sorted T cell fraction (not recorded which). The CDR3 loop reads CASSFPSGISSYEQYF. The CDR3 region has the DNA TGTGCCAGCAGTTTTCCAAGCGGGATTAGCTCCTACGAGCAGTACTTC.